This is a list of T cell receptor beta chains from one sample in a study of regulatory T cells in long-lasting Graves disease. TCRdb re-called the multiplex PCR reads with MiXCR, one entry per CDR3 protein. The repertoire holds about 220,000 distinct CDR3 sequences, with less than 20% as singletons. These data are also associated with another study on T cells in Graves' hyperthyroidism and ophthalmopathy.

This specimen was peripheral blood mononuclear cells (PBMCs), taken at new diagnosis, from a patient treated with antithyroid drugs. All receptors come from a woman aged 25 to 45 with Graves disease. Both conserved end residues are part of each CDR3. Clone size, where shown, is once, few, many, or a class for clones that have expanded.

size,length,J,V,CDR3
-,13,TRBJ2-6,TRBV11-2,CASVIAGANVLTF
-,14,TRBJ2-7,TRBV29-1,CSVEDLGGLSEQYF
many,18,TRBJ2-1,TRBV14,CASSQDNIGLPRDNEQFF
-,13,TRBJ1-5,TRBV28,CASSLLGVQPQHF
many,13,TRBJ2-3,TRBV28,CASSWPFPDTQYF
-,15,TRBJ1-4,TRBV25-1,CASSELTSGEEKLFF
many,14,TRBJ2-5,TRBV20-1,CSAVVPGGGETQYF
many,14,TRBJ1-1,TRBV6-1,CASRTGGGVAEAFF
many,14,TRBJ1-1,TRBV6-5,CASSYSGENTEAFF
many,13,TRBJ2-3,TRBV6-1,CASRLTGPDTQYF
many,14,TRBJ1-2,TRBV18,CASSPPGHNYGYTF
few,15,TRBJ1-1,TRBV27,CASSLYPGLSTEAFF
many,15,TRBJ2-1,TRBV2,CAKEKGSGSMREQFF
many,14,TRBJ1-1,TRBV3-1,CASSWGQADTEAFF
-,15,TRBJ2-7,TRBV3-1,CASSQGLAGGLEQYF
many,14,TRBJ1-1,TRBV7-8,CASSLFGVNTEAFF
once,13,TRBJ1-5,TRBV18,CASSPGDHQPQHF
many,14,TRBJ2-7,TRBV25-1,CASSDPGGRREQYF
-,16,TRBJ1-4,TRBV6-9,CASSFPNTATNEKLFF
many,14,TRBJ2-7,TRBV6-2/TRBV6-3,CASTGLAGAYEQYF
many,19,TRBJ2-1,TRBV12-3/TRBV12-4,CASSPPLGGAGRSYNEQFF
many,11,TRBJ1-1,TRBV29-1,CSAYKDTEAFF
many,16,TRBJ1-5,TRBV20-1,CSASSLGGLGNQPQHF
many,15,TRBJ1-4,TRBV5-1,CASSFGGSQSLPLFF
-,17,TRBJ1-6,TRBV5-8,CASSSTTGGTFGSPLHF
many,13,TRBJ2-7,TRBV7-2,CASSLRLADEQYF
many,15,TRBJ1-4,TRBV28,CASSPSGTAGEKLFF
many,13,TRBJ1-6,TRBV12-3/TRBV12-4,CASSSPRNSPLHF